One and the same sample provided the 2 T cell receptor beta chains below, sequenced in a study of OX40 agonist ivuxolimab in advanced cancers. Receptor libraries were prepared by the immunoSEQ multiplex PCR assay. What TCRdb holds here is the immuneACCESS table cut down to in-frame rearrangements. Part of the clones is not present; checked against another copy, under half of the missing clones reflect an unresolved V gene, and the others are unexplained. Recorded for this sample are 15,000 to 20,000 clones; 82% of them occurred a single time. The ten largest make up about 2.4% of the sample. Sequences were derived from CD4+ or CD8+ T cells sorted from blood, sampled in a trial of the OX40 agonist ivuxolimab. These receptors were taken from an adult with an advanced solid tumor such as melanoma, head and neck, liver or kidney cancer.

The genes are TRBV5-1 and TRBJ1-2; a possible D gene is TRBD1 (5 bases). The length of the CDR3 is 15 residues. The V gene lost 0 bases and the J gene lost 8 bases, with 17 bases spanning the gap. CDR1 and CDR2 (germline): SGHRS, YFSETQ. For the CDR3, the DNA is TGCGCCAGCAGCTTGGACGGACCCGACCGGGGCGGCTACACCTTC. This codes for CASSLDGPDRGGYTF.

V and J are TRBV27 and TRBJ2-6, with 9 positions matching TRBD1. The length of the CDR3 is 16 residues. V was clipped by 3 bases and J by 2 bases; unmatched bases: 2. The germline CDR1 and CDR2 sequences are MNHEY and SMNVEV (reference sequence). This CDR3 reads CASSFHRGPGANVLTF. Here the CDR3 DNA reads TGTGCCAGCAGTTTTCACAGGGGGCCTGGGGCCAACGTCCTGACTTTC.